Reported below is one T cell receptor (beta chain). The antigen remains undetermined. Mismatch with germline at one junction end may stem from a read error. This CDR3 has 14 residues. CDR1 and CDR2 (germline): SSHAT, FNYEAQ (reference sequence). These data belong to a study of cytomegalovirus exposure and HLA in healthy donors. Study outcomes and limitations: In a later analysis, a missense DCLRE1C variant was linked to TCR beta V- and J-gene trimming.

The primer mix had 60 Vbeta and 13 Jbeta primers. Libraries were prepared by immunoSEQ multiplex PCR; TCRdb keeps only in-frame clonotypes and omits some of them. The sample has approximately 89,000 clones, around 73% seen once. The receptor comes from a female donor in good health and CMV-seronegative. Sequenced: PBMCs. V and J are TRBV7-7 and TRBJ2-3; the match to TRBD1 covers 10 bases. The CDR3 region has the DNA TGTGCTAGCAGCGCCGGGACAGGGGTTGGTACGCAGTATTTT. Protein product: CASSAGTGVGTQYF.